This entry describes one T cell receptor beta chain. Study processing details: Cell counts per sample came from amplifying reference gene primers. Sequenced by immunoSEQ multiplex PCR; TCRdb stores in-frame clones only, minus some. That table gives V, J and clone size, and the DNA gave D and trimming. The table lists roughly 110,000 clones, about three quarters of them singletons. This sample is drawn from a study of blood T cell repertoires in COVID-19. Study at large: Some COVID-19 samples were acute and others convalescent; all came from the United States, Italy and Spain. Nucleic acid was either cDNA or gDNA, and it came from T cells, B-cell-depleted T cells, or PBMCs.

This CDR3 has 14 amino acids. Germline V gene data show CDR1 as SGDLS and CDR2 as YYNGEE. Losses at the gene ends were 3 bases for V and 5 bases for J; bases not matched to a gene: 3. This clonotype originated in a man in his 70s with acute or convalescent COVID-19. This rearrangement joins TRBV9 to TRBJ2-1; 9 bases are shared with TRBD1. Sample: peripheral blood. The CDR3: CASSEDRGNNEQFF. The CDR3, as DNA: TGTGCCAGCAGCGAGGACAGGGGAAACAATGAGCAGTTCTTC. The full variable domain, with the rest looked up from reference TRBV9 and TRBJ2-1, is DSGVTQTPKHLITATGQRVTLRCSPRSGDLSVYWYQQSLDQGLQFLIQYYNGEERAKGNILERFSAQQFPDLHSELNLSSLELGDSALYFCASSEDRGNNEQFFGPGTRLTVL.